What follows is one T cell receptor beta chain and its context. No antigen is known for it. Qualities for individual bases were not recorded, and no much larger clone is one base off. The donors belonged to the validation cohort of 90 to 150 subjects, which was separate from the approximately 700-subject first cohort. These data come from a study of cytomegalovirus exposure and HLA in healthy donors (dated by TCRdb to the late 2010s). As for the study more broadly: The 700 or so repertoires of the first cohort and the 120 validation repertoires were produced on the same platform, according to a later analysis. The study aimed to test whether cataloging public T cell receptors could reveal signatures of past pathogen exposure. To predict cytomegalovirus infection status, the study combined high-throughput TCR immunosequencing, statistical association of individual TCRs with disease status, and machine learning. Besides the first cohort of 500 to 700 subjects, a separate validation cohort made up of about 120 different subjects was used.

Library construction relied on the immunoSEQ multiplex PCR assay. The authors processed their data as follows. A statistical classification framework was developed to diagnose cytomegalovirus status using the catalog of TCR beta chain sequences. Imported from immuneACCESS, the table was reduced by TCRdb to in-frame sequences with V and J called. These copies leave out some clones; in studies compared against another copy, an unresolved V gene accounts for under half, and the cause of the remainder is not known. The D gene and trimming were derived from the DNA, and the V and J assignments and clone size from that table. In all, the sample holds 55,000 to 80,000 clones, and 95% of those were seen once. Jointly, the top ten make up over 6.5% of the sample. The germline V gene supplies CDR1 MDHEN and CDR2 SYDVKM. The junction carries 21 bases between V and J, which are trimmed by 8 bases and 4 bases respectively. The CDR3, cysteine through phenylalanine, is 16 amino acids long. The kept DNA is CDR3 alone, 48 bases in frame from the first base.

The research as a whole found: Most TCR sequences were observed very rarely across donors, whereas some public TCRs were present in many individuals. The classifier was reported to diagnose cytomegalovirus status with high specificity and sensitivity in both the original cohort and the validation cohort. It was suggested by the authors that the approach could potentially be generalized to other disease states and immunological phenotypes. Of the cluster scores, 90% to 95% were above 0 in a later analysis, which found that TCRs clustered in the first cohort also tended to co-occur in the 120 validation repertoires. A later analysis had no HLA typing for the validation cohort, so co-occurrence there was scored across all 110 or so repertoires. In vitro tests confirmed that a few of the cytomegalovirus-associated TCR beta chains recognize cytomegalovirus antigens. In the study, about 150 TCR beta chains were listed as associated with cytomegalovirus.

The V and J segments used are TRBV28 and TRBJ1-3, with TRBD1 tentatively as D gene (5 bases match). The source is a young woman in good health and CMV-seropositive. Sequencing was carried out using PBMCs. This receptor carries the CDR3 CASLIGGSQAGNTIYF. The sequence in DNA is TGTGCCAGCCTAATCGGGGGGTCCCAGGCGGGAAACACCATATATTTT.